One and the same sample provided the 14 T cell receptor beta chains below, sequenced in a study of tumor-infiltrating lymphocytes in localized non-small cell lung cancer. Clones were sequenced by immunoSEQ multiplex PCR, and TCRdb holds only the in-frame ones, with some missing. Among about 12,000 clones listed, 70% to 90% were seen once. Material for sequencing was uninvolved lung tissue not adjacent to the tumor. Receptor source: a human donor with non-small cell lung cancer.

The V and J genes are TRBV7-2 and TRBJ2-1; D is possibly TRBD2 (7 bases). CDR3 size: 15 residues. The V gene's germline CDR1 is SGHTA and CDR2 FQGNSA. Trimming pared 1 base from V and 7 bases from J, leaving 14 bases between. CDR3 sequence: CASSLVWGGWNEQFF. CDR3 DNA sequence: TGTGCCAGCAGCTTAGTGTGGGGGGGCTGGAATGAGCAGTTCTTC.

This clone was picked up one time. The chain is built from TRBV7-3 and TRBJ2-7, with D possibly TRBD1 on 7 matching bases. V was clipped by 5 bases and J by 2 bases, with 13 bases between them. CDR1 SGHTA and CDR2 FQGTGA come from the germline V gene. The CDR3 sequence is 14 residues long. The CDR3 region is CASSPQGGTYEQYF. The CDR3 nucleotides read TGTGCCAGCAGCCCCCAGGGGGGTACCTACGAGCAGTACTTC.

J is TRBJ1-5 and V is TRBV5-6; D is ambiguous. Germline V lookup: CDR1 SGHDT, CDR2 YYEEEE. Trimming removed 1 base at V and 0 bases at J, with 8 bases between. This CDR3 comprises 15 residues. The CDR3 bases are TGTGCCAGCAGCTTGAACTTTAATAGCAATCAGCCCCAGCATTTT. The encoded protein is CASSLNFNSNQPQHF. Full variable domain (missing parts from reference TRBV5-6 and TRBJ1-5): DAGVTQSPTHLIKTRGQQVTLRCSPKSGHDTVSWYQQALGQGPQFIFQYYEEEERQRGNFPDRFSGHQFPNYSSELNVNALLLGDSALYLCASSLNFNSNQPQHFGDGTRLSIL.

The rearrangement uses TRBV27 and TRBJ2-7, with 7 bases matching TRBD2. Per germline, CDR1 MNHEY and CDR2 SMNVEV (reference sequence). This CDR3 comprises 13 residues. The trim removed 5 bases at V and 5 bases at J, leaving 6 bases unmatched. The CDR3 bases are TGTGCCAGCAGTAGGACTAGTTCCCACGAGCAGTACTTC. Its translation: CASSRTSSHEQYF.

The chain recombines TRBV13 with TRBJ2-1; 11 positions agree with TRBD1. The CDR3 runs 15 residues. With V trimmed by 6 bases and J by 9 bases, 10 bases remained unmatched. CDR1 and CDR2 from the germline V gene are PRHDT and FYEKMQ (reference sequence). CDR3 coding DNA: TGTGCCAGCAGTTTTCTCGGGACAGGGGGACGTGAGCAGTTCTTC. As protein: CASSFLGTGGREQFF.

This clone has a handful of counts. The rearrangement joins TRBV30 to TRBJ2-2; tentative D call: TRBD1 (6 bases). Germline CDR1 GTSNPN, CDR2 SVGIG (reference sequence). The CDR3 has 14 residues. With 3 bases removed from V and 6 bases from J, the gap between germline ends came to 14 bases. CDR3 sequence: CAWRDRSEAGELFF. The DNA for the CDR3 is TGTGCCTGGAGAGACAGGTCGGAGGCCGGGGAGCTGTTTTTT. The full variable domain, rest sourced from reference TRBV30 and TRBJ2-2, is SQTIHQWPATLVQPVGSPLSLECTVEGTSNPNLYWYRQAAGRGLQLLFYSVGIGQISSEVPQNLSASRPQDRQFILSSKKLLLSDSGFYLCAWRDRSEAGELFFGEGSRLTVL.

This chain joins TRBV7-8 and TRBJ2-3; 8 nucleotides agree with TRBD2. CDR1 and CDR2 from the germline V gene are SGHVS and FQNEAQ. This CDR3 is 17 amino acids long. Trimming took 4 bases from V and 2 from J; bases not matched to a gene: 11. The CDR3 is CASSSGVGSGVTDTQYF. Written as DNA, the CDR3 is TGTGCCAGCAGCTCCGGGGTGGGTAGCGGGGTCACAGATACGCAGTATTTT.

The CDR3 reads CAWSRDLGDIMDRRSNQPQHF. CDR3 in DNA: TGTGCCTGGAGTCGCGACTTAGGGGATATAATGGACCGACGAAGCAATCAGCCCCAGCATTTT. The chain uses TRBV30 and TRBJ1-5, with D maybe TRBD1 (5 bases). V lost 2 bases and J 1 base, leaving 30 bases between the germline ends. The CDR3 totals 21 residues. From germline, CDR1 is GTSNPN and CDR2 SVGIG (reference sequence).

The CDR3 spells CAWSRRQASSYNSPLHF. CDR3 nucleotide sequence: TGTGCCTGGAGTCGCCGACAGGCGAGCTCCTATAATTCACCCCTCCACTTT. The chain is built from TRBV30 and TRBJ1-6, with D possibly matching TRBD1 (6 bases). CDR3 length: 17 amino acids. With 2 bases removed from V and 0 bases from J, the gap between germline ends came to 14 bases. CDR1 GTSNPN and CDR2 SVGIG come from the germline V gene (reference sequence).

The V gene is TRBV11-1, the J gene TRBJ2-7; D is ambiguous. Germline V gene sequence: CDR1 SGHAT, CDR2 FQDESV (reference sequence). The CDR3 loop spans 12 amino acids. Trimming removed 2 bases at V and 3 bases at J, with 5 bases between. The CDR3 nucleotides are TGTGCCAGCAGCTTAAACCGCTACGAGCAGTACTTC. Its protein product is CASSLNRYEQYF.

The chain has TRBV6-5 and TRBJ2-3; 7 bases fit TRBD2. Germline V gene lookup returns CDR1 MNHEY and CDR2 SVGAGI. The CDR3 has 14 amino acids. J was trimmed by 4 bases and V by 6 bases; bases with no gene match: 7. CDR3 sequence (DNA): TGTGCCAGCAGACCGGGAGGCAACCCAGATACGCAGTATTTT. Its protein product is CASRPGGNPDTQYF.

The chain recombines TRBV7-9 with TRBJ1-2; 9 bases agree with TRBD1. The CDR3 totals 14 residues. Germline trimming cut 5 bases from V and 5 bases from J; bases unmatched to any gene: 6. Germline loops: CDR1 SEHNR, CDR2 FQNEAQ (reference sequence). CDR3: CASSPSDRGYGYTF. The CDR3 DNA follows: TGTGCCAGCAGCCCTTCGGACAGGGGTTATGGCTACACCTTC.

The V and J genes are TRBV5-4 and TRBJ1-4; 10 positions match TRBD1. The CDR3 loop spans 19 amino acids. V lost 4 bases, J lost 8 bases, and 20 bases stayed unmatched. Per germline, CDR1 SGHNT and CDR2 YYREEE (reference sequence). The CDR3 DNA reads as TGTGCCAGCAGCAAGGGGGACTTAACAAGGACAGGGGGAGAGGAAAAACTGTTTTTT. As protein: CASSKGDLTRTGGEEKLFF. The full variable domain, with the rest looked up from reference TRBV5-4 and TRBJ1-4, is ETGVTQSPTHLIKTRGQQVTLRCSSQSGHNTVSWYQQALGQGPQFIFQYYREEENGRGNFPPRFSGLQFPNYSSELNVNALELDDSALYLCASSKGDLTRTGGEEKLFFGSGTQLSVL.

V is TRBV6-4 and J is TRBJ2-3, with 7 nucleotides matching TRBD1. This CDR3 has 14 amino acids. CDR1 MRHNA and CDR2 SNTAGT come from the germline V gene. Germline trimming cut 2 bases from V and 2 bases from J; bases unmatched to any gene: 1. CDR3 DNA sequence: TGTGCCAGCAGTGACGACAGGGCCACAGATACGCAGTATTTT. This sequence encodes CASSDDRATDTQYF.